This is a list of T cell receptor beta chains from one sample in a study of blood T cell repertoires in COVID-19. The repertoire was sequenced with immunoSEQ multiplex PCR; TCRdb's copy has only in-frame clones and lacks some. The repertoire holds around 130,000 clones, around 82% seen once, with around 10% in the top ten. The specimen sequenced was peripheral blood. The receptor set was obtained from a human donor in a cohort sampled during active COVID-19. CDR3s include the opening cysteine and the closing phenylalanine or tryptophan. The D gene is left open where the match is weak. Not all rows give a size; the values are once, few, many and, for expanded clones, a class.

CDR3 protein: CASSLAGAENTQYF; CDR3 DNA: TGTGCCAGCAGTCTAGCGGGGGCCGAGAATACGCAGTATTTT; clone size: NA; J gene: TRBJ2-3; D gene: TRBD2; V gene: TRBV6-5
CDR3 protein: CASSWDRGTDSQFF; CDR3 DNA: TGTGCCAGCTCATGGGACAGGGGAACGGACTCACAGTTCTTC; clone size: NA; J gene: TRBJ2-1; D gene: TRBD1; V gene: TRBV18
CDR3 protein: CASSGGGQGQETQYF; CDR3 DNA: TGTGCCAGCAGCGGGGGAGGACAGGGTCAAGAGACCCAGTACTTC; clone size: NA; J gene: TRBJ2-5; D gene: TRBD1; V gene: TRBV7-2
CDR3 protein: CASSSDITDTQYF; CDR3 DNA: TGTGCCAGCTCATCCGACATCACAGATACGCAGTATTTT; clone size: once; J gene: TRBJ2-3; D gene: NA; V gene: TRBV18
CDR3 protein: CASSASSGGAGETQYF; CDR3 DNA: TGTGCCAGCAGCGCATCTAGCGGGGGGGCCGGCGAGACCCAGTACTTC; clone size: NA; J gene: TRBJ2-5; D gene: TRBD2; V gene: TRBV9
CDR3 protein: CASSGVWTANEKLFF; CDR3 DNA: TGTGCCAGCAGTGGGGTCTGGACAGCTAATGAAAAACTGTTTTTT; clone size: NA; J gene: TRBJ1-4; D gene: NA; V gene: TRBV2
CDR3 protein: CASSLSLLAGVTDTQYF; CDR3 DNA: TGTGCCAGCAGCTTATCCCTTCTAGCGGGGGTAACAGATACGCAGTATTTT; clone size: NA; J gene: TRBJ2-3; D gene: TRBD2; V gene: TRBV11-2
CDR3 protein: CASSPLGGRETQYF; CDR3 DNA: TGTGCCAGCAGCCCCCTCGGGGGGAGGGAGACCCAGTACTTC; clone size: NA; J gene: TRBJ2-5; D gene: TRBD2; V gene: TRBV7-2
CDR3 protein: CASSKRTASWGTNEKLFF; CDR3 DNA: TGTGCCAGCAGCAAGAGGACAGCCTCATGGGGAACTAATGAAAAACTGTTTTTT; clone size: NA; J gene: TRBJ1-4; D gene: NA; V gene: TRBV14
CDR3 protein: CASSRQASTDTQYF; CDR3 DNA: TGTGCCAGCAGTCGACAGGCTAGCACAGATACGCAGTATTTT; clone size: NA; J gene: TRBJ2-3; D gene: NA; V gene: TRBV27
CDR3 protein: CASSFRNTEAFF; CDR3 DNA: TGTGCCAGCAGTTTCAGAAACACTGAAGCTTTCTTT; clone size: NA; J gene: TRBJ1-1; D gene: NA; V gene: TRBV12-3/TRBV12-4
CDR3 protein: CASSPSGHGEQYF; CDR3 DNA: TGTGCCAGCAGCCCCTCAGGGCACGGCGAGCAGTACTTC; clone size: NA; J gene: TRBJ2-7; D gene: NA; V gene: TRBV9
CDR3 protein: CASSYPSSGGAPSTDTQYF; CDR3 DNA: TGTGCCAGCAGTTACCCCTCTAGCGGGGGGGCCCCAAGCACAGATACGCAGTATTTT; clone size: NA; J gene: TRBJ2-3; D gene: TRBD2; V gene: TRBV6-2/TRBV6-3
CDR3 protein: CASSPGLPQYF; CDR3 DNA: TGTGCCAGCTCCCCCGGGTTGCCCCAGTACTTC; clone size: NA; J gene: TRBJ2-5; D gene: NA; V gene: TRBV18
CDR3 protein: CASSVLGGAGETQYF; CDR3 DNA: TGTGCCAGCAGTGTTCTCGGGGGGGCGGGAGAGACCCAGTACTTC; clone size: NA; J gene: TRBJ2-5; D gene: TRBD2; V gene: TRBV2
CDR3 protein: CASSIDGVRGSYEQYF; CDR3 DNA: TGTGCCAGCAGCATAGACGGGGTCAGGGGCTCCTACGAGCAGTACTTC; clone size: NA; J gene: TRBJ2-7; D gene: NA; V gene: TRBV11-2
CDR3 protein: CASSPFGGNIYNEQFF; CDR3 DNA: TGTGCCAGCAGTCCCTTTGGGGGGAATATTTACAATGAGCAGTTCTTC; clone size: NA; J gene: TRBJ2-1; D gene: NA; V gene: TRBV27
CDR3 protein: CASSAPGQGREQYF; CDR3 DNA: TGTGCCAGCAGCGCCCCGGGACAGGGTCGCGAGCAGTACTTC; clone size: NA; J gene: TRBJ2-7; D gene: TRBD1; V gene: TRBV5-6
CDR3 protein: CASSQGIGANSYRNTIYF; CDR3 DNA: TGCGCCAGCAGCCAAGGAATAGGGGCCAATTCGTATAGAAACACCATATATTTT; clone size: NA; J gene: TRBJ1-3; D gene: NA; V gene: TRBV4-1
CDR3 protein: CASSDLYEQYF; CDR3 DNA: TGTGCCAGCAGTGACCTATACGAGCAGTACTTC; clone size: NA; J gene: TRBJ2-7; D gene: NA; V gene: TRBV25-1
CDR3 protein: CASKLSGTGITDTQYF; CDR3 DNA: TGCGCCAGCAAACTCTCCGGGACAGGAATCACAGATACGCAGTATTTT; clone size: NA; J gene: TRBJ2-3; D gene: TRBD1; V gene: TRBV5-1
CDR3 protein: CSAQGVNEQFF; CDR3 DNA: TGCAGTGCTCAGGGGGTCAATGAGCAGTTCTTC; clone size: NA; J gene: TRBJ2-1; D gene: TRBD1; V gene: TRBV20-1
CDR3 protein: CASSAGQGVYNEQFF; CDR3 DNA: TGTGCCAGCAGCGCGGGACAGGGGGTATACAATGAGCAGTTCTTC; clone size: NA; J gene: TRBJ2-1; D gene: TRBD1; V gene: TRBV9
CDR3 protein: CASSHLGQTLFF; CDR3 DNA: TGTGCCAGCAGCCATTTAGGACAGACACTGTTTTTT; clone size: NA; J gene: TRBJ1-4; D gene: NA; V gene: TRBV3-1/TRBV3-2
CDR3 protein: CASSLRGSGLTQNEQFF; CDR3 DNA: TGTGCCAGTAGCCTTCGGGGTAGCGGGCTAACACAAAATGAGCAGTTCTTC; clone size: NA; J gene: TRBJ2-1; D gene: TRBD2; V gene: TRBV19
CDR3 protein: CAISERPGTAYGYTF; CDR3 DNA: TGTGCCATCAGTGAGCGCCCTGGGACAGCCTATGGCTACACCTTC; clone size: NA; J gene: TRBJ1-2; D gene: TRBD1; V gene: TRBV10-3
CDR3 protein: CASSAGFPNTGELFF; CDR3 DNA: TGTGCCAGCAGCGCAGGGTTTCCGAACACCGGGGAGCTGTTTTTT; clone size: NA; J gene: TRBJ2-2; D gene: NA; V gene: TRBV6-5